The clone carrying this TCR beta chain was seen a handful of times. The data belong to a study of CD8 T cells in ankylosing spondylitis. TCRdb reanalysed the 5' RACE reads using MiXCR and keeps one entry per CDR3 protein. The table records some 180,000 distinct CDR3 sequences, about 20% of them present only once. Germline CDR1 reads SQVTM; CDR2 reads ANQGSEA. Deletions cut 6 bases from V and 7 bases from J, with 27 bases between. The CDR3 length is 16 residues. The genes are TRBV29-1 and TRBJ2-5, with D tentatively TRBD2 (6 bases). Sequences were obtained from blood, either unsorted or a sorted T cell fraction (not recorded which). The origin of this receptor is a male donor under 30 with ankylosing spondylitis or in good health (not recorded which). The CDR3 coding sequence is TGCAGCGTCCGAATGCCAGCTTTAGGGACGGAGGGGACCCAGTACTTC. This sequence encodes CSVRMPALGTEGTQYF.